This T cell receptor (beta chain) was recorded in a study of blood T cell repertoires in COVID-19. Study background: The United States, Italy and Spain supplied acute and convalescent COVID-19 samples.

TCRdb keeps only in-frame clones here, not all; method: immunoSEQ multiplex PCR. Among about 330,000 clones listed, more than 75% were seen once. The CDR3 has 15 amino acids. Trimming cost V 3 bases and J 8 bases, with 16 bases left between them. The genes are TRBV23-1 and TRBJ1-4; maybe TRBD1 (6 bases). TRBV23-1 is an open reading frame, and its role is uncertain. This receptor was taken from a woman between 18 and 29 years old who had recovered from COVID-19. Sequencing was done on a sample of PBMCs or T cells enriched from blood (not recorded which). CDR3 protein: CASSHTEGGIEKLFF. CDR3 nucleotide sequence: TGCGCCAGCAGTCACACCGAGGGGGGGATCGAAAAACTGTTTTTT.